What follows describes a single T cell receptor beta chain. Its antigen remains unidentified. These data come from a study of memory CD4+ T cells and cytomegalovirus serostatus. Study-wide findings and caveats: Median bootstrapped AUC for CMV status was roughly 0.95 originally, less than 0.93 US-trained.

As handled by the study authors: Out-of-frame sequences were removed, leaving 2,000,000 or so distinct TCRbeta sequences. Some clones are missing from TCRdb's copy, which holds only in-frame ones; the method was immunoSEQ multiplex PCR. The V and J calls and clone size are taken from that table; D and trimming were inferred from the DNA. Seen here are 45,000 to 65,000 clones, about 83% observed once, and the top ten hold 1.5% to 2.5%. Single viable CD3+CD4+CD8-CD45RO+ cells were sorted as the memory CD4+ T cells. CD4+ T cells were isolated by positive magnetic selection. CDR1 and CDR2 (germline): MNHEY, SMNVEV (reference sequence). V was pared by 7 bases and J by 8 bases, with 17 bases between. This CDR3 contains 14 residues.

The V gene is TRBV27, the J gene TRBJ1-4; D perhaps matches TRBD1 (5 bases). This receptor was taken from an adult in good health and CMV-seropositive. Sequenced input: memory CD4+ T cells from blood. CDR3 residues: CASMTQALGEKLFF. DNA of the CDR3: TGTGCCAGCATGACACAGGCCCTAGGGGAAAAACTGTTTTTT.